This T cell receptor (beta chain) stems from a study of T cell responses to AZD1222 COVID-19 vaccine. Study as a whole: Doses given second, at about 4 or about 12 weeks, were pooled.

A remark on this clone: The antigen is undetermined.

The method was immunoSEQ multiplex PCR; TCRdb's version includes in-frame clones alone and lacks a portion of them. This repertoire shows around 130,000 clones, approximately 83% found once; its top ten account for about 1.5%. Germline lookup yields CDR1 SGHKS and CDR2 YYEKEE (reference sequence). V was clipped by 5 bases and J by 2 bases, with 10 bases between them. The CDR3 is made up of 13 amino acids. Findings and limits, study-wide: Females outnumbered males among donors, who were mostly white British; clonal diversity was possibly underestimated. Targeting of unmutated variant regions was reportedly seen in nearly half of spike-specific TCRs.

V gene TRBV5-5 combines with J gene TRBJ1-2, with a possible D match to TRBD1 (6 bases). This TCR was sampled from an adult in good health. The sequences come from peripheral blood, collected on day 0 of AZD1222 vaccination. CDR3 sequence: CASRLDRNYGYTF. In DNA form, the CDR3 reads TGTGCCAGCAGACTCGACAGGAACTATGGCTACACCTTC.